Reported below is one T cell receptor (beta chain). This record belongs to a study of PD-L1 blockade in urothelial cancer. Stated time point: pretreatment peripheral blood. Only in-frame clones appear in the TCRdb table, and some are missing; sequencing was by immunoSEQ multiplex PCR. The data contain tens of thousands of clones, 84% of them singletons. This clonotype originated in a man aged 55 to 70 with urothelial cancer. The sample here was PBMCs, taken around atezolizumab (anti-PD-L1) treatment.

CDR3 sequence: CASSLRQGGTGELFF. The DNA of the CDR3 is TGTGCCAGCAGCTTAAGACAGGGCGGCACCGGGGAGCTGTTTTTT. The V and J genes are TRBV7-2 and TRBJ2-2; TRBD1 matches at 7 bases. V was clipped by 2 bases and J by 4 bases; unmatched bases: 4. Germline values: CDR1 SGHTA, CDR2 FQGNSA. This CDR3 spans 15 amino acids.